This T cell receptor (beta chain) derives from a study of T cells in Graves' hyperthyroidism and ophthalmopathy. The V and J ends lost 3 bases and 5 bases respectively, with 10 bases between them. The CDR3 sequence is 12 residues long. CDR1 and CDR2 from the germline V gene are DFQATT and SNEGSKA (reference sequence). Patients with uncontrolled infections, other autoimmune diseases, pregnancy or lactation were excluded. This clonotype was seen at least ten times. RNA transcripts provided the source from which TCR beta CDR3 regions were amplified. The study used the HTBI primer set for a first-round RT-PCR of the TCR CDR3. TCRdb fed the multiplex PCR reads into MiXCR, producing one record per CDR3 protein. The sample includes over 300,000 distinct CDR3 sequences, approximately 14% seen only once; the top ten take approximately 11%.

The rearrangement links TRBV20-1 to TRBJ1-2; D not resolved. Sample: blood. The sequence came from a woman in her fifties or sixties with Graves' hyperthyroidism. The CDR3 spells CSASVGTYGYTF. The CDR3 DNA reads as TGCAGTGCTAGTGTCGGTACATATGGCTACACCTTC.